This T cell receptor beta chain was recovered during a study of cytomegalovirus exposure and HLA in healthy donors. For the study at large: A prior analysis found 117 million unique TCR beta sequences from approximately 200 million T cells. Whole-study results and caveats: In a later analysis, DRB1 alleles had the most associated TCRs; HLA-C alleles the fewest. Immune exposure information comprised only CMV serostatus. Presence/absence analyses rested on an assumption that sequencing depth was roughly uniform across donors.

V lost 3 bases and J 1 base, leaving 9 bases between the germline ends. CDR3 size: 14 residues. Germline V lookup: CDR1 WNHNN, CDR2 SYGVQD (reference sequence). With regard to this clone: The antigen is unknown.

The PCR employed 60 Vbeta primers together with 13 Jbeta primers. Sequencing used immunoSEQ multiplex PCR; TCRdb keeps in-frame clones, though not all of them. This table holds about 99,000 clones, roughly 85% found once. The sample taken for sequencing was PBMCs. This receptor was obtained from a man between 60 and 75 years old in good health and CMV-seropositive. This chain uses TRBV10-1 with TRBJ1-1; possible D gene TRBD1, 5 bases. The CDR3, as DNA: TGCGCCAGCAGTGAAAGGACAAGGAACACTGAAGCTTTCTTT. Its protein product is CASSERTRNTEAFF.